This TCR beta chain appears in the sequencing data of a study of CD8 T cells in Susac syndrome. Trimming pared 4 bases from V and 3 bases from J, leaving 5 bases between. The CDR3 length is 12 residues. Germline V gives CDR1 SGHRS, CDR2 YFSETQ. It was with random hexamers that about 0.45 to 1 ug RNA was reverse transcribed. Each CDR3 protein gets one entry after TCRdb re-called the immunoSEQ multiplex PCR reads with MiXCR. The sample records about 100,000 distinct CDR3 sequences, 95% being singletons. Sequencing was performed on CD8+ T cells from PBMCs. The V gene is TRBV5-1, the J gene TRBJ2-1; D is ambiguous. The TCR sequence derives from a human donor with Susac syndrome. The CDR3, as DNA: TGCGCCAGCAGCACAAACTACAATGAGCAGTTCTTC. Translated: CASSTNYNEQFF.